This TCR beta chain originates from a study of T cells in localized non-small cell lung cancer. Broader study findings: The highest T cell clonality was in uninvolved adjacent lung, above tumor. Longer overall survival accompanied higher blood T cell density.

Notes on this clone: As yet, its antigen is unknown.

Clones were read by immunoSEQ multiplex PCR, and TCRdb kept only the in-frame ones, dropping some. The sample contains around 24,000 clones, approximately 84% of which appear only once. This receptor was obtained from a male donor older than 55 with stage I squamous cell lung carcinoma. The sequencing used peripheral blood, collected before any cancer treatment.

In DNA form, the CDR3 reads TGTGCCAGCTCGCGACAGTACCAAGAGACCCAGTACTTC. Protein sequence: CASSRQYQETQYF. V usage is TRBV7-8 and J usage is TRBJ2-5, with D tentatively TRBD1 (5 bases). The V end lost 8 bases, the J end lost 0 bases, and 10 bases lay between the germline ends. This CDR3 has 13 amino acids. Germline CDR1 SGHVS, CDR2 FQNEAQ.